The 24 T cell receptor beta chains presented below share a single source sample, sequenced in a study of technical replicates of blood from several donors. Some clones are missing from TCRdb's copy, which holds only in-frame ones; the method was immunoSEQ multiplex PCR. The sample includes tens of thousands of clones, roughly 94% of them seen just once. Sequencing was carried out using T cells isolated from PBMCs. The receptors here all came from a human donor in good health.

For the CDR3, the DNA is TGCGCCAGCAGCTTGACAGGGGGGCTCAATGAAAAACTGTTTTTT. Encoded protein: CASSLTGGLNEKLFF. The chain uses TRBV5-1 and TRBJ1-4; 8 positions match TRBD1. The CDR3 covers 15 residues. Losses at the gene ends were 1 base for V and 5 bases for J; bases not matched to a gene: 4. Germline V gene lookup returns CDR1 SGHRS and CDR2 YFSETQ. The whole variable domain, filled in from reference TRBV5-1 and TRBJ1-4, reads KAGVTQTPRYLIKTRGQQVTLSCSPISGHRSVSWYQQTPGQGLQFLFEYFSETQRNKGNFPGRFSGRQFSNSRSEMNVSTLELGDSALYLCASSLTGGLNEKLFFGSGTQLSVL.

The V and J genes are TRBV5-1 and TRBJ2-5; no firm D call. Trimming removed 0 bases from V and 3 bases from J, with 9 bases in between. The CDR3 loop spans 14 amino acids. Looked up from germline, CDR1 is SGHRS and CDR2 is YFSETQ. CDR3 amino acids: CASSLASNEETQYF. In DNA, the CDR3 is TGCGCCAGCAGCTTGGCGTCTAACGAAGAGACCCAGTACTTC.

The CDR3 loop reads CASSSPGDSGNTQYF. In DNA, the CDR3 is TGTGCCAGCAGTAGCCCCGGGGACTCTGGAAATACGCAGTATTTT. The rearrangement uses TRBV7-9 and TRBJ2-3, with D perhaps matching TRBD2 (6 bases). The V end was cut by 6 bases, the J end by 7 bases, with 20 bases between. Germline CDR1 SEHNR, CDR2 FQNEAQ (reference sequence). The CDR3 length is 15 residues.

The chain has TRBV28 and TRBJ2-3, with 7 bases fitting TRBD1. CDR1 and CDR2 (germline): MDHEN, SYDVKM. V shed 3 bases and J 3 bases; nucleotides not matched to a gene: 6. This CDR3 spans 15 amino acids. This chain's CDR3 is CASSLIQGETDTQYF. CDR3 DNA: TGTGCCAGCAGTTTGATTCAGGGGGAAACAGATACGCAGTATTTT.

V usage is TRBV9 and J usage is TRBJ2-1, with 9 bases lining up with TRBD2. The V gene's germline CDR1 is SGDLS and CDR2 YYNGEE. This CDR3 is built from 15 residues. Trimming cost V 4 bases and J 3 bases; bases outside gene matches: 5. Here the CDR3 DNA reads TGTGCCAGCAGCAAGCGGGGGGACTACTACAATGAGCAGTTCTTC. This codes for CASSKRGDYYNEQFF.

The gene calls are TRBV5-1 and TRBJ1-1; D is uncertain. Germline V lookup: CDR1 SGHRS, CDR2 YFSETQ. CDR3 length: 14 amino acids. Trimming removed 6 bases at V and 0 bases at J, with 12 bases between. The CDR3 loop reads CASKEAALNTEAFF. CDR3 bases: TGCGCCAGCAAAGAGGCAGCCCTGAACACTGAAGCTTTCTTT.

The J gene is TRBJ2-2, the V gene TRBV9; 10 bases fit TRBD2. The CDR3 has 20 amino acids. Germline CDR1 SGDLS, CDR2 YYNGEE. J was trimmed by 6 bases and V by 1 base; bases with no gene match: 18. The CDR3 DNA follows: TGTGCCAGCAGCGTACCAACACCCCCTTTTAGCGGGAGGTTCGCCGGGGAGCTGTTTTTT. This encodes CASSVPTPPFSGRFAGELFF.

This sequence joins TRBV9 and TRBJ1-4; D is possibly TRBD1 (5 bases). The V gene lost 4 bases and the J gene lost 7 bases, with 17 bases spanning the gap. CDR3 length: 15 amino acids. The germline gives CDR1 SGDLS, CDR2 YYNGEE. CDR3 coding DNA: TGTGCCAGCAGCCCCATAGGGGATTTAAGTGAAAAACTGTTTTTT. Amino acid sequence: CASSPIGDLSEKLFF.

The chain recombines TRBV7-2 with TRBJ1-2; 12 positions agree with TRBD1. The germline gives CDR1 SGHTA, CDR2 FQGNSA. V trimming: 7 bases; J trimming: 6 bases; junction bases outside the gene matches: 12. This CDR3 comprises 16 residues. Written as DNA, the CDR3 is TGTGCCAGCACTCAAGGGACAGGGGGCTCTTATCATGGCTACACCTTC. This gives the protein CASTQGTGGSYHGYTF.

The chain combines TRBV11-2 with TRBJ2-1; TRBD1 aligns across 11 bases. J gave up 4 bases and V 0 bases, and 11 bases lay outside the gene matches. Looked up from germline, CDR1 is SGHAT and CDR2 is FQNNGV. The CDR3 loop spans 19 amino acids. Here the CDR3 reads CASSLDRGLGQGAYNEQFF. As DNA, the CDR3 is TGTGCCAGCAGCTTAGACCGGGGTTTAGGACAGGGGGCTTACAATGAGCAGTTCTTC.

The chain is built from TRBV6-5 and TRBJ1-1; 7 positions agree with TRBD1. Germline values: CDR1 MNHEY, CDR2 SVGAGI. CDR3 length equals 12 residues. V shed 8 bases and J 7 bases; nucleotides not matched to a gene: 7. In nucleotides, the CDR3 is TGTGCCAGCTTGACAGGGAAGCTTGAAGCTTTCTTT. Residues: CASLTGKLEAFF.

The chain is built from TRBV6-5 and TRBJ2-3; D might be TRBD1 (6 bases). V was trimmed by 4 bases and J by 0 bases, leaving 8 bases between them. The CDR3 length is 14 residues. CDR1 is MNHEY and CDR2 is SVGAGI in the germline V gene. The CDR3 DNA is TGTGCCAGCAGTTTACAGGGAAGCACAGATACGCAGTATTTT. Its translation is CASSLQGSTDTQYF.

The J gene is TRBJ1-1, the V gene TRBV18; maybe TRBD1 (6 bases). This CDR3 contains 15 residues. Germline V lookup: CDR1 KGHSH, CDR2 LQKENI. The ends were cut back, 3 bases at V and 0 bases at J, with 11 bases in the middle. CDR3 DNA: TGTGCCAGCTCACCCCAAGGACAGATGAACACTGAAGCTTTCTTT. This translates into CASSPQGQMNTEAFF.

Regarding this clone: The identical CDR3 is also encoded by other nucleotide sequences in the sample. The chain has TRBV29-1 and TRBJ2-3; the match to TRBD2 covers 10 bases. The CDR3 runs to 14 residues. Trimming took 3 bases from V and 0 from J; bases not matched to a gene: 0. The germline V gene has CDR1 SQVTM and CDR2 ANQGSEA. CDR3 nucleotides: TGCAGCGTTGAGGGACTAGCGAGCACAGATACGCAGTATTTT. It encodes CSVEGLASTDTQYF.

The chain joins TRBV5-1 to TRBJ2-5, with 7 bases aligning to TRBD1. This CDR3 has 15 amino acids. The germline gives CDR1 SGHRS, CDR2 YFSETQ. The V and J ends lost 1 base and 1 base, in that order; junction bases with no gene match: 4. For the CDR3, the DNA is TGCGCCAGCAGCTTGCAGGGACAGAGCCAAGAGACCCAGTACTTC. Translation gives CASSLQGQSQETQYF.

The rearrangement joins TRBV7-9 to TRBJ2-1, with D possibly matching TRBD2 (6 bases). The V end lost 2 bases, the J end lost 3 bases, and 11 bases lay between the germline ends. Germline CDR1 SEHNR, CDR2 FQNEAQ (reference sequence). The CDR3 runs 15 residues. In DNA form, the CDR3 reads TGTGCCAGCAGCTTACCGGTGGGAGGCTACAATGAGCAGTTCTTC. This codes for CASSLPVGGYNEQFF.

CDR3 loop: CASSRDRGYNEQFF. CDR3 nucleotide sequence: TGTGCCAGCAGCCGGGACAGGGGTTACAATGAGCAGTTCTTC. V gene TRBV5-6 combines with J gene TRBJ2-1, with 10 bases lining up with TRBD1. After removal of 4 bases from V and 4 bases from J, the junction contained 2 bases not matched to a gene. Germline lookup yields CDR1 SGHDT and CDR2 YYEEEE. This CDR3 spans 14 amino acids.

The count of this clone is one. The chain carries TRBV29-1 and TRBJ2-7, with a tentative D call TRBD1 (6 bases). The CDR3 totals 13 residues. The V end was cut by 0 bases, the J end by 3 bases, with 9 bases between. Germline V gives CDR1 SQVTM, CDR2 ANQGSEA. In DNA, the CDR3 is TGCAGCGTTGAAGAGGACAGAAACTACGAGCAGTACTTC. Translating gives CSVEEDRNYEQYF.

The rearrangement joins TRBV5-6 to TRBJ1-2; 8 positions match TRBD1. V lost 6 bases and J lost 4; bases outside the gene matches: 8. The V gene's germline CDR1 is SGHDT and CDR2 YYEEEE. The CDR3 length is 14 residues. In DNA, the CDR3 is TGTGCCAGCACCCAGGAAACAGGGGGCTATGGCTACACCTTC. Protein product: CASTQETGGYGYTF.

The genes are TRBV7-9 and TRBJ2-1, with TRBD2 identical over 12 bases. J was trimmed by 8 bases and V by 1 base; bases with no gene match: 6. CDR1 is SEHNR, CDR2 FQNEAQ, per germline (reference sequence). The CDR3 contains 16 residues. The CDR3 coding sequence is TGTGCCAGCAGCTTAGGACTAGCGGGAGACATCGATGAGCAGTTCTTC. This gives the protein CASSLGLAGDIDEQFF.

This clone appeared a single time. The chain has TRBV7-9 and TRBJ1-1; D may be TRBD1 (5 bases). The V end lost 6 bases, the J end lost 1 base, and 15 bases lay between the germline ends. From germline, CDR1 is SEHNR and CDR2 FQNEAQ (reference sequence). CDR3 length: 15 amino acids. The CDR3 DNA reads as TGTGCCAGCAGGCTGACGGGGGGGGAGAACACTGAAGCTTTCTTT. Translation gives CASRLTGGENTEAFF.

The rearrangement links TRBV28 to TRBJ1-1; 8 positions match TRBD1. Looked up from germline, CDR1 is MDHEN and CDR2 is SYDVKM. The CDR3 is 11 amino acids. Unmatched junction bases numbered 9, after V lost 10 bases and J lost 11 bases. The CDR3 region has the DNA TGTGCCATACTGAACAGGGGGGCGGCTTTCTTT. It is translated as CAILNRGAAFF.

This chain uses TRBV6-5 with TRBJ1-2, with D perhaps TRBD1 (6 bases). This CDR3 region has 15 residues. Between the trimmed V and J ends, which lost 1 base and 8 bases, there was a span of 17 bases. Germline V lookup: CDR1 MNHEY, CDR2 SVGAGI. The CDR3 DNA sequence: TGTGCCAGCAGTTACTGGGGACACCAGTCCGGAGGCTACACCTTC. Translating it yields CASSYWGHQSGGYTF.

The rearrangement uses TRBV7-9 and TRBJ2-5; a weak D match, TRBD1 (6 bases). The germline gives CDR1 SEHNR, CDR2 FQNEAQ (reference sequence). This CDR3 has 18 amino acids. With 1 base removed from V and 5 bases from J, the gap between germline ends came to 23 bases. The CDR3 DNA reads as TGTGCCAGCAGCTTAGTAGTTGGATGGACAGTAACTGAGGAGACCCAGTACTTC. Translating gives CASSLVVGWTVTEETQYF.